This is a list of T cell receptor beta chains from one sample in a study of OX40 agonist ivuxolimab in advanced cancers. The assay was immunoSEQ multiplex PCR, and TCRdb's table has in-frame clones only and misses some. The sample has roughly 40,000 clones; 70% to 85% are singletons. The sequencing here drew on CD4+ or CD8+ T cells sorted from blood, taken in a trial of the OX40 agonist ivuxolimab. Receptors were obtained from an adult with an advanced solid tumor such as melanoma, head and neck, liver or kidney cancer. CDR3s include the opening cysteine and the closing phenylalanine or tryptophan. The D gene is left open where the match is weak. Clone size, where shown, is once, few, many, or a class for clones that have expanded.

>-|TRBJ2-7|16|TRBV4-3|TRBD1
CASSQDIGTGDYEQYF
TGCGCCAGCAGCCAGGATATCGGGACAGGGGACTACGAGCAGTACTTC
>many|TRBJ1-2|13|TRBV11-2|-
CASSGMGNYGYTF
TGTGCCAGCAGCGGTATGGGAAACTATGGCTACACCTTC
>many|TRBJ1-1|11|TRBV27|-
CASRDNTEAFF
TGTGCCAGCAGAGACAACACTGAAGCTTTCTTT
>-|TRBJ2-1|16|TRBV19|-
CASSIDGTERYNEQFF
TGTGCCAGTAGTATAGATGGAACGGAACGATACAATGAGCAGTTCTTC
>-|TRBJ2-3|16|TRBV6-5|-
CASSYSAGPFTDTQYF
TGTGCCAGCAGTTACTCGGCGGGGCCGTTCACAGATACGCAGTATTTT
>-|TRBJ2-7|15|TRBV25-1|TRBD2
CASMGYGGGAYEQYF
TGTGCCAGCATGGGGTATGGCGGGGGAGCCTACGAGCAGTACTTC
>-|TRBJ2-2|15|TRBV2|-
CASSTDTLNTGELFF
TGTGCCAGCAGTACGGACACTCTTAACACCGGGGAGCTGTTTTTT
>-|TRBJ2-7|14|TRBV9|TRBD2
CASAPAGGPYEQYF
TGTGCCAGCGCCCCGGCGGGAGGGCCCTACGAGCAGTACTTC
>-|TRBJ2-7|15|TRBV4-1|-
CASSQVSGASYEQYF
TGCGCCAGCAGCCAAGTGTCCGGGGCCTCCTACGAGCAGTACTTC
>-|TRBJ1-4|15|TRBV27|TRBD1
CASSIQTGTNEKLFF
TGTGCCAGCAGTATCCAGACAGGGACTAATGAAAAACTGTTTTTT
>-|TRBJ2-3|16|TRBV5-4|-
CASSPSQGAGTDTQYF
TGTGCCAGCAGCCCATCACAGGGTGCGGGCACAGATACGCAGTATTTT
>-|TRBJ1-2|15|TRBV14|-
CASSQDRPTAYGYTF
TGTGCCAGCAGCCAAGATAGGCCGACGGCCTATGGCTACACCTTC
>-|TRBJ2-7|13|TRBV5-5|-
CASKVQGWSEQYF
TGTGCCAGCAAGGTACAGGGTTGGAGCGAGCAGTACTTC
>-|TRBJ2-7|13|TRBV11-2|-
CASSLEGSGEQYF
TGTGCCAGCAGCTTAGAGGGGAGCGGCGAGCAGTACTTC
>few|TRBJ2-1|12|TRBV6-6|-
CASSYLINEQFF
TGTGCCAGCAGTTACTTAATAAATGAGCAGTTCTTC
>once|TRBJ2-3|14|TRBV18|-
CASSPPASTDTQYF
TGTGCCAGCTCACCACCGGCTAGCACAGATACGCAGTATTTT
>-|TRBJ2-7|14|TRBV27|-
CASSLRGTAYEQYF
TGTGCCAGCAGTTTAAGGGGAACAGCATACGAGCAGTACTTC
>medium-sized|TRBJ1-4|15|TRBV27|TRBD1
CASSLAGGRNEKLFF
TGTGCCAGCAGTTTAGCAGGGGGCAGAAATGAAAAACTGTTTTTT
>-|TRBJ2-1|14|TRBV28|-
CASSSGAGVDEQFF
TGTGCCAGCAGTTCAGGGGCCGGGGTCGATGAGCAGTTCTTC
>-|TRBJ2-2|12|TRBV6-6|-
CASSFSVGELFF
TGTGCCAGCAGTTTTAGCGTAGGGGAGCTGTTTTTT
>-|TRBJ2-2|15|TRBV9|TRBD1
CASTKSGQGGGELFF
TGTGCCAGCACCAAATCGGGACAGGGCGGCGGGGAGCTGTTTTTT
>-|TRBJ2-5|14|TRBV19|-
CASSIAGVGETQYF
TGTGCCAGTAGTATAGCGGGAGTCGGGGAGACCCAGTACTTC
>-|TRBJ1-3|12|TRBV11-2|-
CASSHGSDAIYF
TGTGCCAGCAGCCATGGGAGTGACGCCATATATTTT
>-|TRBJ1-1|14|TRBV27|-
CASSLGVVTPEAFF
TGTGCCAGCAGTTTGGGCGTTGTGACTCCTGAAGCTTTCTTT
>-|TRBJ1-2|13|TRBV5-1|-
CASSWSVNYGYTF
TGCGCCAGCAGCTGGTCGGTAAACTATGGCTACACCTTC
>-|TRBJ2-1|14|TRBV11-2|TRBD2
CASAPRESLNEQFF
TGTGCCTCCGCCCCGCGGGAGAGTCTCAATGAGCAGTTCTTC
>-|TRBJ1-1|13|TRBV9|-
CASGSHLGTEAFF
TGTGCCAGCGGATCACACTTGGGCACTGAAGCTTTCTTT
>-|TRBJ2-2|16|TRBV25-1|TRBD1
CASSDRGLGDTGELFF
TGTGCCAGCAGTGACAGGGGGCTGGGGGACACCGGGGAGCTGTTTTTT
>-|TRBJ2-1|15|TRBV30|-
CAWESDRSSYNEQFF
TGTGCCTGGGAGAGTGACAGGAGCTCCTACAATGAGCAGTTCTTC
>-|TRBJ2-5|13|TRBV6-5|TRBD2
CASSTSGQETQYF
TGTGCCAGCTCGACTAGCGGCCAAGAGACCCAGTACTTC
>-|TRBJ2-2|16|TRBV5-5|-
CASSLYGGDVTGELFF
TGTGCCAGCAGCTTGTACGGGGGCGACGTCACCGGGGAGCTGTTTTTT
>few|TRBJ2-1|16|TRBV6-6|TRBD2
CASSYRTSGGYNEQFF
TGTGCCAGCAGTTACCGGACTAGCGGGGGGTACAATGAGCAGTTCTTC
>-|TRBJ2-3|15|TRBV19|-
CASSIGGLCTDTQYF
TGTGCCAGTAGTATAGGGGGACTCTGCACAGATACGCAGTATTTT
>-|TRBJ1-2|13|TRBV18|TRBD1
CASSDRENYGYTF
TGTGCCAGCTCGGACAGGGAGAACTATGGCTACACCTTC
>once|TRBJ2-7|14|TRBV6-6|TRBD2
CASRLEFTSAEQYF
TGTGCCAGCAGGCTCGAATTTACTAGCGCCGAGCAGTACTTC
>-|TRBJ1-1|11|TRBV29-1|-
CSVDGGIEAFF
TGCAGCGTTGACGGCGGGATTGAAGCTTTCTTT
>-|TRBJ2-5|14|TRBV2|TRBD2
CASRRAGAIETQYF
TGTGCCAGCAGGAGAGCGGGAGCCATCGAGACCCAGTACTTC
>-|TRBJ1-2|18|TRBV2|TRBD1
CASSSRDRTGHINYGYTF
TGTGCCAGCAGTAGCCGGGACAGAACGGGACATATCAACTATGGCTACACCTTC
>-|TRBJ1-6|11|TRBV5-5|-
CASSQGGPLHF
TGCGCCAGCAGCCAAGGTGGACCCCTCCACTTT
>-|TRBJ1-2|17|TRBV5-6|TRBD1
CASSPPGQGAPRYGYTF
TGTGCCAGCAGCCCGCCGGGACAGGGGGCGCCTCGGTATGGCTACACCTTC
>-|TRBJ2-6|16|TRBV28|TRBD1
CASSLDRGLGANVLTF
TGTGCCAGCAGTTTAGACAGGGGGCTCGGGGCCAACGTCCTGACTTTC
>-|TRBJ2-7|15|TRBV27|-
CASSFSLPILGEQYF
TGTGCCAGCAGTTTTAGCCTCCCGATATTGGGCGAGCAGTACTTC
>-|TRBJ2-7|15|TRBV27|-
CASSSELRSTYEQYF
TGTGCCAGCAGTTCCGAGCTCCGTAGCACCTACGAGCAGTACTTC
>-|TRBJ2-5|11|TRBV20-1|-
CSARSQETQYF
TGCAGTGCTAGATCCCAAGAGACCCAGTACTTC